A single sample gave rise to the 6 T cell receptor beta chains below, sequenced in a study of vaccination and CD4 T cells after COVID-19 (dated 2022 in TCRdb). The treatment or condition label, read with the paper, signifies: approximately nine-day PBMC culture with coronavirus spike peptide pools or control peptides (ViraFEST assay). CD4+ T cells from unexposed donors were collected before the COVID-19 pandemic (2011-2018). Library preparation used PCR. Sequencing relied on an Illumina iSeq 100. DNA from cultured CD4+ T cells was subjected to TCR sequencing with the Oncomine TCR Beta short-read assay at the Johns Hopkins FTIC core. The QIAamp micro DNA kit was used to extract genomic DNA from the cultured CD4+ T cells. The public reads were run again by TCRdb, first through fastp at Q25 and then through MiXCR, and only productive beta chains were kept. Records with the same CDR3 protein are collapsed into one entry carrying the most frequent genes and DNA. The table for this sample lists roughly 10,000 distinct CDR3 sequences; around 41% of them were counted only once. The ten largest clones capture 12% of the sample.

No cognate antigen is known for these TCRs. The specimen sequenced was CD4+ T cells from blood, cultured in vitro. Source of these receptors: a human donor in good health.

CDR3 DNA: TGTGCCAGTAGGGTTGCTGGAGTCGCCGGGGAGCTGTTTTTT. Translated, it gives CASRVAGVAGELFF. V usage is TRBV19 and J usage is TRBJ2-2; D is unclear. The CDR3 loop spans 14 amino acids. V was shortened by 6 bases and J by 6 bases, with 14 bases between the two germline ends. Germline CDR1 LNHDA, CDR2 SQIVND (reference sequence).

V gene TRBV5-4 combines with J gene TRBJ1-1, with TRBD1 matching 9 bases. From germline, CDR1 is SGHNT and CDR2 YYREEE (reference sequence). The CDR3 is 16 residues long. With V trimmed by 0 bases and J by 3 bases, 6 bases remained unmatched. The CDR3: CASSLDRGQKDTEAFF. In nucleotides, the CDR3 is TGTGCCAGCAGCTTGGACAGGGGGCAAAAGGACACTGAAGCTTTCTTT. Combining the CDR3 with reference TRBV5-4 and TRBJ1-1 gives the whole variable domain ETGVTQSPTHLIKTRGQQVTLRCSSQSGHNTVSWYQQALGQGPQFIFQYYREEENGRGNFPPRFSGLQFPNYSSELNVNALELDDSALYLCASSLDRGQKDTEAFFGQGTRLTVV.

The chain links TRBV28 to TRBJ2-6; D gene uncertain. Trimming cost V 11 bases and J 1 base, with 15 bases left between them. Per the germline V gene, CDR1 is MDHEN and CDR2 is SYDVKM. The CDR3 is made up of 15 amino acids. The CDR3 DNA follows: TGTGCCGGGCGAAGTATCTTATCTGGGGCCAACGTCCTGACTTTC. Its protein is CAGRSILSGANVLTF.

This clonotype was recorded a few times. The chain couples TRBV29-1 to TRBJ2-3; D might be TRBD2 (5 bases). The CDR3 length is 12 residues. The germline V gene has CDR1 SQVTM and CDR2 ANQGSEA. Trimming stripped 7 bases from V and 2 bases from J, with 10 bases between. CDR3 residues: CSGAGVTDTQYF. In nucleotides, the CDR3 is TGCAGCGGAGCCGGGGTCACAGATACGCAGTATTTT.

This clonotype has just a few counts. This chain links TRBV7-2 with TRBJ1-5, with unresolved D. CDR3 length equals 14 residues. Germline values: CDR1 SGHTA, CDR2 FQGNSA. The V end lost 5 bases, the J end lost 6 bases, and 14 bases lay between the germline ends. CDR3 DNA sequence: TGTGCCAGCAGCGCAGGCACGGGAGGTCAGCCCCAGCATTTT. Translated: CASSAGTGGQPQHF.

As DNA, the CDR3 is TGTGCCACCAGTGATTTGGTGAGTGGCTACACCTTC. This encodes CATSDLVSGYTF. V and J are TRBV24-1 and TRBJ1-2, with unresolved D. Germline lookup yields CDR1 KGHDR and CDR2 SFDVKD. V shed 0 bases and J shed 7 bases, with 5 bases lying between them. The CDR3 contains 12 residues.